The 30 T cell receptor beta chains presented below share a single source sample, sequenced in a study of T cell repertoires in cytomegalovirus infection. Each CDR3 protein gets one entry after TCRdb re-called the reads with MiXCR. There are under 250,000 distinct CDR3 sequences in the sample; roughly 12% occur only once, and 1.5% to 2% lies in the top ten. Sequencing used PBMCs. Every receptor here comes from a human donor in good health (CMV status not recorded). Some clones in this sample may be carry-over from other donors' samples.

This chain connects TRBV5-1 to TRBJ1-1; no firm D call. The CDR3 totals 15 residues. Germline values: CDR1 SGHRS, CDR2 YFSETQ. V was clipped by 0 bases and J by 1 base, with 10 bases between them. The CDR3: CASSLAGNQNTEAFF. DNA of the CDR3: TGCGCCAGCAGCTTGGCCGGTAATCAGAACACTGAAGCTTTCTTT.

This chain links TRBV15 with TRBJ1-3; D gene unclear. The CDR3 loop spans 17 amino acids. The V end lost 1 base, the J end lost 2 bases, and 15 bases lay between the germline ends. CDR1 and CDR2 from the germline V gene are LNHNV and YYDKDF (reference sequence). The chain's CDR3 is CATSRVFLSRTGNTIYF. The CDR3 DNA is TGTGCCACCAGCAGAGTGTTCTTATCGAGAACTGGAAACACCATATATTTT.

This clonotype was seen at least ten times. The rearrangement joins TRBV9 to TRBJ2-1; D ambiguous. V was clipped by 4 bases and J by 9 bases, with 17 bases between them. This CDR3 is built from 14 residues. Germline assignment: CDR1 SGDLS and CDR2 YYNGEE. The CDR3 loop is CASSLGVGLGEQFF. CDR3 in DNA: TGTGCCAGCAGCTTGGGTGTGGGTTTAGGTGAGCAGTTCTTC.

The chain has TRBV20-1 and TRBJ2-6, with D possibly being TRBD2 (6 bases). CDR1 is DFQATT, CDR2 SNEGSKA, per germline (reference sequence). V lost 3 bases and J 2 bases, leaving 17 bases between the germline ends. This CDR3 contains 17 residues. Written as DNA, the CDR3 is TGCAGTGCTAGGGGTATGGGGGGAGAACCTGGGGCCAACGTCCTGACTTTC. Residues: CSARGMGGEPGANVLTF.

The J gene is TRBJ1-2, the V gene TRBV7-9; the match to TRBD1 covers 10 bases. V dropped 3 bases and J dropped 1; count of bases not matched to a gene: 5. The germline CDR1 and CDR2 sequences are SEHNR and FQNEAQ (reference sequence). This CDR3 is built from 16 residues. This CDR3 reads CASSLWTGGDNYGYTF. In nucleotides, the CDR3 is TGTGCCAGCAGCTTGTGGACAGGGGGTGATAACTATGGCTACACCTTC. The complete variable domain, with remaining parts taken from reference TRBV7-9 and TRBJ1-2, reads DTGVSQNPRHKITKRGQNVTFRCDPISEHNRLYWYRQTLGQGPEFLTYFQNEAQLEKSRLLSDRFSAERPKGSFSTLEIQRTEQGDSAMYLCASSLWTGGDNYGYTFGSGTRLTVV.

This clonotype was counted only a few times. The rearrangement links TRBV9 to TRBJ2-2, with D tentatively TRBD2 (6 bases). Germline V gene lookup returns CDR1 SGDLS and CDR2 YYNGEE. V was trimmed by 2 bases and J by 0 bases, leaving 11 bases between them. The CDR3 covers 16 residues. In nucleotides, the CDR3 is TGTGCCAGCAGCGTCAGTAGCGGACCGAACACCGGGGAGCTGTTTTTT. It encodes CASSVSSGPNTGELFF.

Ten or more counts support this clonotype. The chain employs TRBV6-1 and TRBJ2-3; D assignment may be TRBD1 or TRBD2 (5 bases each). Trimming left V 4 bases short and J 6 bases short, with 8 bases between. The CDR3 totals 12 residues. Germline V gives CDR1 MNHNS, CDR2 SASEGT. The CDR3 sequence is CASSVREDTQYF. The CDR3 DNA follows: TGTGCCAGCAGTGTCAGGGAGGATACGCAGTATTTT.

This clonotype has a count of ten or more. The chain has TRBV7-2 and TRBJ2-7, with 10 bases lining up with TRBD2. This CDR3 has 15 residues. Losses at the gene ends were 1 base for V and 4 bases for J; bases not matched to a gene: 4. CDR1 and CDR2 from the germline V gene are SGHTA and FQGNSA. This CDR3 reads CASSLEAGGGYEQYF. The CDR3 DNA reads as TGTGCCAGCAGCTTAGAAGCGGGAGGGGGATACGAGCAGTACTTC.

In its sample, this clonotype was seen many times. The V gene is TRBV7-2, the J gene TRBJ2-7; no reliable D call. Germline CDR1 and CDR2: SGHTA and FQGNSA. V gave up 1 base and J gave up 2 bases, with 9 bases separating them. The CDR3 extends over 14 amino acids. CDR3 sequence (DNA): TGTGCCAGCAGCTTAGGGCAGGTACCCTACGAGCAGTACTTC. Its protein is CASSLGQVPYEQYF.

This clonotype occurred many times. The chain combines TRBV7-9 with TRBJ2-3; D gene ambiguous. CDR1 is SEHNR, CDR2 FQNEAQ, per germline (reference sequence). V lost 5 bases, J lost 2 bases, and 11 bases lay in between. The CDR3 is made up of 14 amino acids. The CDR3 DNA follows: TGTGCCAGCAGCCCAAGGGAAACCACAGATACGCAGTATTTT. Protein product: CASSPRETTDTQYF.

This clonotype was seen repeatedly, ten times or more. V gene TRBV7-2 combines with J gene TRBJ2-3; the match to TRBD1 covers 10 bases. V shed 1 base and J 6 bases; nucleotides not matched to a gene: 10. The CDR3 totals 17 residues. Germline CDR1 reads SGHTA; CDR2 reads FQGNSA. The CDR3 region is CASSLDRGQGSLDTQYF. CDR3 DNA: TGTGCCAGCAGCTTAGATAGGGGACAGGGGTCCTTGGATACGCAGTATTTT.

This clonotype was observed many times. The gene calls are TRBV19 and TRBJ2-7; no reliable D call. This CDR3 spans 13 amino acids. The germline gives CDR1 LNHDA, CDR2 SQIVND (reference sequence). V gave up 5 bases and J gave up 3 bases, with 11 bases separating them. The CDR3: CASSLRVDYEQYF. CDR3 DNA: TGTGCCAGTAGTCTCCGGGTGGACTACGAGCAGTACTTC.

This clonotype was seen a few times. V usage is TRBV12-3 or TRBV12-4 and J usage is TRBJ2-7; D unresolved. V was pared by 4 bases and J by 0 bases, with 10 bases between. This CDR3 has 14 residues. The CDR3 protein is CASSSKIGSYEQYF. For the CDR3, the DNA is TGTGCCAGCAGTTCCAAGATCGGCTCCTACGAGCAGTACTTC.

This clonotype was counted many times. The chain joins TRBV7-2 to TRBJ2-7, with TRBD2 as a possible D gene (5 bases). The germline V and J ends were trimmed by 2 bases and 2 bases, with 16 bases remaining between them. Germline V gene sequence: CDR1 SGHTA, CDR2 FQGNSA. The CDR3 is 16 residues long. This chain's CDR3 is CASSLSYPPGTYEQYF. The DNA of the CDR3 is TGTGCCAGCAGCTTAAGTTATCCCCCCGGGACCTACGAGCAGTACTTC.

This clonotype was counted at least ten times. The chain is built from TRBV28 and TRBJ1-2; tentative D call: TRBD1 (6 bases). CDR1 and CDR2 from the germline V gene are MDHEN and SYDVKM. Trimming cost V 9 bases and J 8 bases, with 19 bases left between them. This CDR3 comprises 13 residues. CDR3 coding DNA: TGTGCCAGTTGGGGGGGGGGCGCGAAAGGCTACACCTTC. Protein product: CASWGGGAKGYTF.

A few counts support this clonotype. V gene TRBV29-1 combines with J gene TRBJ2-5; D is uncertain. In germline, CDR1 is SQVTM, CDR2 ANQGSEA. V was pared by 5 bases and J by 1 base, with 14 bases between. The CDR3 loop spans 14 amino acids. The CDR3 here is CSVPGPDVQETQYF. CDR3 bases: TGCAGCGTTCCCGGGCCCGACGTCCAAGAGACCCAGTACTTC.

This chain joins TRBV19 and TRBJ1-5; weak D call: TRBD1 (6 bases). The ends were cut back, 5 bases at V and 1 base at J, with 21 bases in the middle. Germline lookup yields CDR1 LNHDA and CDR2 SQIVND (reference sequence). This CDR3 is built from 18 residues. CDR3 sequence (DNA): TGTGCCAGTAGTCCTAACCAACGGGGGCCGGGGAGCAATCAGCCCCAGCATTTT. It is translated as CASSPNQRGPGSNQPQHF.

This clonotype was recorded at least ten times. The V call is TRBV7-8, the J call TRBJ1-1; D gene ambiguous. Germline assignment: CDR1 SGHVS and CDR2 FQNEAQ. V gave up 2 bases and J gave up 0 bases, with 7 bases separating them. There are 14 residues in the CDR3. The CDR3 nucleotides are TGTGCCAGCAGCTTATCTCAGATGAACACTGAAGCTTTCTTT. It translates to CASSLSQMNTEAFF.

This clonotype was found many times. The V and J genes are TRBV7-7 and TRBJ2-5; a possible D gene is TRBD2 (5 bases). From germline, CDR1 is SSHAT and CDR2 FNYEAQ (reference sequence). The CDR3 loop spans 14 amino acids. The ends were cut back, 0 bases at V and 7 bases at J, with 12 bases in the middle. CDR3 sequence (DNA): TGTGCCAGCAGCTTAGCGTCGAGGGATGGGACCCAGTACTTC. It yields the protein CASSLASRDGTQYF.

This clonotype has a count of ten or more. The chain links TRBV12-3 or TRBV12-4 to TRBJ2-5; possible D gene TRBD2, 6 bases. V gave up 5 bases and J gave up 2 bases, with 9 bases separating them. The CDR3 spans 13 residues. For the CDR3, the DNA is TGTGCCAGCAGTCAGGCGGGACAAGAGACCCAGTACTTC. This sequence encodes CASSQAGQETQYF.

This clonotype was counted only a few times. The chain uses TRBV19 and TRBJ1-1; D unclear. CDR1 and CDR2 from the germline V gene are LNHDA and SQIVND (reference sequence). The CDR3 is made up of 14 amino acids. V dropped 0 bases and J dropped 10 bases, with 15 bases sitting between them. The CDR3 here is CASSIELAVRVAFF. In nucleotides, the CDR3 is TGTGCCAGTAGTATAGAACTGGCTGTTCGGGTAGCTTTCTTT.

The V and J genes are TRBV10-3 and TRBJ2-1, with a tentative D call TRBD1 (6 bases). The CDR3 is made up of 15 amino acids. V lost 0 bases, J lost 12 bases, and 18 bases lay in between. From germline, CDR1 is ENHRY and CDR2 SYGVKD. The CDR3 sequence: CAISESGRQARRQFF. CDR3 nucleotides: TGTGCCATCAGTGAGTCTGGGCGACAGGCCCGGAGGCAGTTCTTC.

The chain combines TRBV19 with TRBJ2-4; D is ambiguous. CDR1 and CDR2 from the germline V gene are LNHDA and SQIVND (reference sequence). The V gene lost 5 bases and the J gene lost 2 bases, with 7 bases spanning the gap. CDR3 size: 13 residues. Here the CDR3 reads CASSFTPKNIQYF. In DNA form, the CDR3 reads TGTGCCAGTAGTTTTACCCCCAAAAACATTCAGTACTTC.

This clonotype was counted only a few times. The CDR3 sequence: CASSLEGGAEAFF. The CDR3 DNA follows: TGTGCCAGCAGCTTGGAAGGCGGAGCTGAAGCTTTCTTT. The rearrangement uses TRBV5-4 and TRBJ1-1; D is uncertain. V was cut by 0 bases and J by 6 bases, with 9 bases left in between. The germline gives CDR1 SGHNT, CDR2 YYREEE (reference sequence). CDR3 length equals 13 residues.

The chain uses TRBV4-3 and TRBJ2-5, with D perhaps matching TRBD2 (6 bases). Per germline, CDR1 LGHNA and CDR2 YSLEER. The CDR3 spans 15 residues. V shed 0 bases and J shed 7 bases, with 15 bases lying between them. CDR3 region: CASSQDSGGRGTQYF. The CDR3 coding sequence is TGCGCCAGCAGCCAAGATAGCGGAGGCCGGGGGACCCAGTACTTC.

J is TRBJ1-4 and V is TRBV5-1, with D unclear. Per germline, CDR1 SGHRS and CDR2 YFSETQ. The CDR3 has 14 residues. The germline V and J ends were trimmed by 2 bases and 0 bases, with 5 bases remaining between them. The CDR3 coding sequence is TGCGCCAGCAGCTTTGAAGCAACTAATGAAAAACTGTTTTTT. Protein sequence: CASSFEATNEKLFF.

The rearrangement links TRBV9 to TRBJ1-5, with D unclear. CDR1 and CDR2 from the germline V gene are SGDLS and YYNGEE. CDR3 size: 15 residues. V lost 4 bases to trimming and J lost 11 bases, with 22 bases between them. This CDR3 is CASSPGSIPIQAQHF. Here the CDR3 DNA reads TGTGCCAGCAGCCCAGGATCTATACCCATCCAAGCCCAGCATTTT.

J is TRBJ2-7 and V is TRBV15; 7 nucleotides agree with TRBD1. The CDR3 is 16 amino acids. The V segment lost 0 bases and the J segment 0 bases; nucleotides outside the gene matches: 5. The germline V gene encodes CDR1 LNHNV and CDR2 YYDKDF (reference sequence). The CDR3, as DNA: TGTGCCACCAGCAGAGATCTGGCAGGGGGCTCCTACGAGCAGTACTTC. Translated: CATSRDLAGGSYEQYF.

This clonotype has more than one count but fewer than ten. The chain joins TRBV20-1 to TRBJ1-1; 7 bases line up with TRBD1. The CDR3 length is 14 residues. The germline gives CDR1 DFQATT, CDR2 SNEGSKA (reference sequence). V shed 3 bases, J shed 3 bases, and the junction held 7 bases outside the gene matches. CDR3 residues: CSASPPGGHTEAFF. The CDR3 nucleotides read TGCAGTGCTAGCCCCCCAGGGGGACACACTGAAGCTTTCTTT.

CDR3 sequence reads: CASSTLAGTANQPQHF. DNA of the CDR3: TGTGCCAGTAGTACCCTCGCCGGGACAGCTAATCAGCCCCAGCATTTT. The V call is TRBV19, the J call TRBJ1-5, with TRBD1 matching 7 bases. Germline CDR1 LNHDA, CDR2 SQIVND (reference sequence). The V gene end was trimmed by 4 bases and the J gene end by 4 bases; junction bases not matched to a gene: 10. The CDR3 has 16 residues. Filled out from reference TRBV19 and TRBJ1-5, the complete variable domain reads DGGITQSPKYLFRKEGQNVTLSCEQNLNHDAMYWYRQDPGQGLRLIYYSQIVNDFQKGDIAEGYSVSREKKESFPLTVTSAQKNPTAFYLCASSTLAGTANQPQHFGDGTRLSIL.